The clone carrying this T cell receptor beta chain was counted ten times or more. TCRdb analysed the 5' RACE reads with MiXCR anew, one entry per CDR3 protein. This sample has about 25,000 distinct CDR3 sequences, with roughly 4.8% found just once. The data originate from a study of early T cells in non-severe SARS-CoV-2 infection. J gave up 4 bases and V 2 bases, and 13 bases lay outside the gene matches. Per the germline V gene, CDR1 is DFQATT and CDR2 is SNEGSKA (reference sequence). The CDR3 extends over 16 amino acids. The receptor comes from an adult who was a healthcare worker with PCR-confirmed SARS-CoV-2 infection or an uninfected control (not recorded which). This sequence joins TRBV20-1 and TRBJ1-1, with 7 bases lining up with TRBD1. The source material was whole blood. CDR3: CSARTAKQGTTTEAFF. Here the CDR3 DNA reads TGCAGTGCTAGAACGGCTAAACAGGGGACGACCACTGAAGCTTTCTTT.